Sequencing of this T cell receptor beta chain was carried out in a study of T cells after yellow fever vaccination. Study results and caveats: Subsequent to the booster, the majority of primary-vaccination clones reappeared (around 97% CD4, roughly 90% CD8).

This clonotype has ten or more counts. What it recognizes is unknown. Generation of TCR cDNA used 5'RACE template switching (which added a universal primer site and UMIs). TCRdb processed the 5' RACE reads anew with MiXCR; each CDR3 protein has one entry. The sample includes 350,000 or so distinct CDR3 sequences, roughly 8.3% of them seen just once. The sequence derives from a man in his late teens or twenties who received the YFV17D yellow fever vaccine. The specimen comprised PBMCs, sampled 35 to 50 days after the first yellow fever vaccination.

In DNA, the CDR3 is TGTGCCACCAGCAGAGATCGGGGGACTAGGCCTTATGAGCAGTTCTTC. This codes for CATSRDRGTRPYEQFF. The chain combines TRBV15 with TRBJ2-1, with TRBD2 matching 8 bases. The CDR3 length is 16 residues. Losses at the gene ends were 0 bases for V and 8 bases for J; bases not matched to a gene: 9. Germline CDR1 and CDR2: LNHNV and YYDKDF (reference sequence).